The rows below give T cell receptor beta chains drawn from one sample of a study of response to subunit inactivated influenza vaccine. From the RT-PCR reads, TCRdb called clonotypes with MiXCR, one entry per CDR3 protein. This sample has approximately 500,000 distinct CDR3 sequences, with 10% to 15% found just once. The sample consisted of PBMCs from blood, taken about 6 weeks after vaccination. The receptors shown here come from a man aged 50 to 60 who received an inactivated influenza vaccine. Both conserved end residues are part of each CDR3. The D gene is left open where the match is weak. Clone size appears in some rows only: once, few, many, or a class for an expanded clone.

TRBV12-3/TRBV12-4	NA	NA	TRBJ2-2	CASCLLAPTGELFF	TGTGCCAGCTGTTTATTAGCCCCAACCGGGGAGCTGTTTTTT
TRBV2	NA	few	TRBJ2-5	CASSEGLERYF	TGTGCCAGCAGTGAGGGACTTGAGCGGTACTTC
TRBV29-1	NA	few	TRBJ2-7	CSVGGIFHEQYF	TGCAGCGTTGGGGGAATATTCCACGAGCAGTACTTC
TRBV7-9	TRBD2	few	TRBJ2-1	CASSPSRLAGARNEQFF	TGTGCCAGCAGCCCGAGTCGACTAGCGGGAGCTCGTAATGAGCAGTTCTTC
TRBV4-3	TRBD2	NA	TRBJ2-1	CASSQGSGLAEANEQFF	TGCGCCAGCAGCCAAGGGTCCGGACTAGCGGAGGCGAATGAGCAGTTCTTC
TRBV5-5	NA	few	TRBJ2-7	CASSWRTVSYEQYF	TGTGCCAGCAGCTGGAGGACGGTCAGTTACGAGCAGTACTTC
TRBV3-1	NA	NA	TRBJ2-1	CASSEIEGYNEQFF	TGTGCCAGCAGCGAGATTGAGGGTTACAATGAGCAGTTCTTC
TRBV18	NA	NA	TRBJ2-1	CASSPDLGGEQFF	TGTGCCAGCTCCCCAGACTTAGGCGGTGAGCAGTTCTTC
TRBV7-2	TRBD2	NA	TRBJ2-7	CASSLAASGSYEQYF	TGTGCCAGCAGCTTAGCGGCTAGCGGGAGCTACGAGCAGTACTTC
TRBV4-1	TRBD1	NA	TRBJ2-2	CASSLGTAGRGELFF	TGCGCCAGCAGCCTGGGGACAGCAGGAAGGGGGGAGCTGTTTTTT
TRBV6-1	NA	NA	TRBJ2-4	CASSGAGGTNIQYF	TGTGCCAGCAGTGGGGCCGGAGGGACGAACATTCAGTACTTC
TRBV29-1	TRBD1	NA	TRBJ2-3	CSVGDRGRFTDTQYF	TGCAGCGTTGGTGACAGGGGAAGGTTTACAGATACGCAGTATTTT
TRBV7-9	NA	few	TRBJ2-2	CASSLDLLQTGDLFF	TGTGCCAGCAGCTTAGACCTACTTCAAACCGGGGACCTGTTTTTT
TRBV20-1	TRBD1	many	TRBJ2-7	CSASSRDRGRHEQYF	TGCAGTGCTAGCTCTCGGGACAGGGGTCGCCACGAGCAGTACTTC
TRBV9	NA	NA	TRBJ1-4	CASSVSAVGEKLFF	TGTGCCAGCAGCGTATCCGCGGTGGGTGAAAAACTGTTTTTT
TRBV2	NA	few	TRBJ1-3	CASKPRVGNTIYF	TGTGCCAGCAAACCAAGAGTTGGAAACACCATATATTTT
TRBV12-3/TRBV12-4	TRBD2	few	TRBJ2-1	CASSSRLAGAVHNEQFF	TGTGCCAGCAGTTCGCGACTAGCGGGGGCTGTTCACAATGAGCAGTTCTTC
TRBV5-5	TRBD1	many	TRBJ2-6	CASGRQGSGANVLTF	TGTGCCAGCGGACGACAGGGCTCGGGGGCCAACGTCCTGACTTTC
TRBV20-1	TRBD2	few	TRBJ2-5	CSAGGGTQYF	TGCAGTGCTGGGGGGGGGACCCAGTACTTC
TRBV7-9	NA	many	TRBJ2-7	CASSSPQGLYEQYF	TGTGCCAGCAGCTCCCCGCAAGGGTTGTACGAGCAGTACTTC
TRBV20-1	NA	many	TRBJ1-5	CSARDINQPQHF	TGCAGTGCTAGAGATATAAATCAGCCCCAGCATTTT
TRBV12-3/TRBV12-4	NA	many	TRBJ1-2	CASSSSTGLYGYTF	TGTGCCAGCAGTTCCTCCACAGGGCTATATGGCTACACCTTC
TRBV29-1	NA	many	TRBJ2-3	CSVDGAKSPDTQYF	TGCAGCGTTGATGGGGCCAAATCACCAGATACGCAGTATTTT
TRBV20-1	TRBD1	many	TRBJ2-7	CSARGQGTYEQYF	TGCAGTGCTAGAGGACAGGGGACCTACGAGCAGTACTTC
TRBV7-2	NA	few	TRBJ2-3	CASSPTRGGDTQYF	TGTGCCAGCAGCCCGACGAGGGGTGGAGATACGCAGTATTTT
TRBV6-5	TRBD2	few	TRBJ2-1	CASSYRPSGNEQFF	TGTGCCAGCAGTTACCGCCCTAGCGGCAATGAGCAGTTCTTC
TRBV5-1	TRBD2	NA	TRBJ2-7	CASSLVASGGLTSYEQHF	TGCGCCAGCAGCTTGGTTGCTAGCGGGGGCCTCACTTCCTACGAGCAGCACTTC
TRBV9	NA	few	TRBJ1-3	CASSPSGGNTIYF	TGTGCCAGCAGCCCCTCTGGAGGAAACACCATATATTTT
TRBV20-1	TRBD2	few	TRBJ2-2	CSARGGFRNTGELFF	TGCAGTGCTAGGGGGGGGTTCAGAAACACCGGGGAGCTGTTTTTT
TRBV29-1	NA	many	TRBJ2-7	CSVGKLLGRSYEQYF	TGCAGCGTTGGAAAGCTACTGGGACGGAGCTACGAGCAGTACTTC
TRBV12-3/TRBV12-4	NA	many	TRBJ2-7	CASSLFLRRSYEQYF	TGTGCCAGCAGTTTATTTCTTCGCAGATCCTACGAGCAGTACTTC
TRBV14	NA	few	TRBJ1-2	CASSLYGYTF	TGTGCCAGCAGCCTCTATGGCTACACCTTC
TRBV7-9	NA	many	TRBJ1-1	CASSPNQYRIEAFF	TGTGCCAGCAGCCCCAATCAATACCGTATTGAAGCTTTCTTT
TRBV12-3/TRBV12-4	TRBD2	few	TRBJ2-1	CASSLALLAGVSEQFF	TGTGCCAGCAGTTTAGCGCTACTAGCGGGAGTCTCTGAGCAGTTCTTC
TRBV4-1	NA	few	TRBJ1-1	CASSRILMDTEAFF	TGCGCCAGCAGTCGTATTCTTATGGACACTGAAGCTTTCTTT
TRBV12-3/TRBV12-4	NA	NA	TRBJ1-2	CASTGTGSGYTF	TGTGCCAGCACCGGGACGGGGTCGGGCTACACCTTC
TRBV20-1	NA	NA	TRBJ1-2	CSAEGSLAF	TGCAGTGCTGAAGGGAGTTTAGCCTTC